This T cell receptor beta chain comes out of a study of control samples from healthy donors and cancer patients. Sequencing used immunoSEQ multiplex PCR; TCRdb keeps in-frame clones, though not all of them. The data show 100,000 to 150,000 clones, with about 88% seen just once and 1.5% to 2% held by the top ten. The CDR3 is 15 amino acids. Germline V CDR1 and CDR2: MDHEN, SYDVKM. Trimming cost V 4 bases and J 6 bases; bases outside gene matches: 11. This rearrangement joins TRBV28 to TRBJ2-5; 7 positions match TRBD1. The sample taken for sequencing was blood. The clonotype was recovered from a man aged 18 to 30 in good health. DNA of the CDR3: TGTGCCAGCAGTTCCACAGGGGTGAAACACCAGACCCAGTACTTC. Encoded protein: CASSSTGVKHQTQYF.